One and the same sample provided the 21 T cell receptor beta chains below, sequenced in a study of T-cell memory formation after mild COVID-19. TCRdb re-called the 5' RACE reads with MiXCR, one entry per CDR3 protein. The sample holds approximately 40,000 distinct CDR3 sequences, approximately 10% seen once. The specimen was PBMCs or a T cell subset sorted from them (not recorded which). The receptor source for this set is a man aged 18 to 29 who had mild COVID-19 (a few samples of this study predate the infection). Cell type and time point are not known.

This clonotype was counted ten times or more. J is TRBJ1-6 and V is TRBV27; tentatively, D is TRBD1 (6 bases). The CDR3 has 15 residues. Trimming cost V 2 bases and J 8 bases, with 13 bases left between them. CDR1 MNHEY and CDR2 SMNVEV come from the germline V gene (reference sequence). The CDR3 nucleotides are TGTGCCAGCAGTTTAAGTTCCAAGGGGGATTCACCCCTCCACTTT. This sequence encodes CASSLSSKGDSPLHF.

Concerning this clonotype itself: A read error may be the cause here, since a much bigger clone is one base away. Written as DNA, the CDR3 is TGCGCCAGCAGCCAATGGGGGGGGGTCTTCACCGGGGAGCTGTTTTTT. This codes for CASSQWGGVFTGELFF. This chain connects TRBV4-3 to TRBJ2-2, with 7 bases aligning to TRBD2. The germline CDR1 and CDR2 sequences are LGHNA and YSLEER. Trimming took 2 bases from V and 4 from J; bases not matched to a gene: 7. The CDR3 sequence is 16 residues long.

The V call is TRBV5-6, the J call TRBJ1-1; no firm D call. Germline-derived CDR1 and CDR2 are SGHDT and YYEEEE. The CDR3 is 13 residues long. V gave up 0 bases and J gave up 1 base, with 4 bases separating them. CDR3 region: CASSLGWNTEAFF. In DNA form, the CDR3 reads TGTGCCAGCAGCTTGGGCTGGAACACTGAAGCTTTCTTT. Looking up the rest from reference TRBV5-6 and TRBJ1-1 gives the full variable domain: DAGVTQSPTHLIKTRGQQVTLRCSPKSGHDTVSWYQQALGQGPQFIFQYYEEEERQRGNFPDRFSGHQFPNYSSELNVNALLLGDSALYLCASSLGWNTEAFFGQGTRLTVV.

The chain joins TRBV27 to TRBJ1-5; perhaps TRBD1 as D (6 bases). This CDR3 has 14 residues. Trimming stripped 5 bases from V and 5 bases from J, with 13 bases between. Germline CDR1 is MNHEY and CDR2 is SMNVEV (reference sequence). The CDR3 nucleotides read TGTGCCAGCAGTCCTCGGACAGTTGATCAGCCCCAGCATTTT. This translates into CASSPRTVDQPQHF.

This clonotype showed up just a few times. The gene calls are TRBV11-2 and TRBJ2-1, with D possibly TRBD2 on 6 matching bases. The CDR3 extends over 15 amino acids. Trimming cost V 4 bases and J 5 bases, with 15 bases left between them. CDR1 is SGHAT, CDR2 FQNNGV, per germline. In DNA form, the CDR3 reads TGTGCCAGCAGCTCCGAGGCGGGGTATAACAATGAGCAGTTCTTC. Protein product: CASSSEAGYNNEQFF.

In its sample, this clonotype was seen many times. The V and J genes are TRBV6-5 and TRBJ2-6; D possibly uses TRBD1 or TRBD2 (6 bases each). The germline V and J ends were trimmed by 6 bases and 0 bases, with 18 bases remaining between them. The CDR3 runs 18 residues. CDR1 and CDR2 from the germline V gene are MNHEY and SVGAGI. DNA of the CDR3: TGTGCCAGCAGGAACAGGCCGGGGGCTATCTCTGGGGCCAACGTCCTGACTTTC. Translated: CASRNRPGAISGANVLTF.

This clonotype was seen ten or more times. The chain recombines TRBV4-3 with TRBJ2-1; perhaps TRBD2 as D (6 bases). Trimming took 0 bases from V and 2 from J, leaving 14 bases between them. The germline CDR1 and CDR2 sequences are LGHNA and YSLEER. There are 17 residues in the CDR3. CDR3 coding DNA: TGCGCCAGCAGCCAAGAGGGGGACTTTTACCCCTACAATGAGCAGTTCTTC. This gives the protein CASSQEGDFYPYNEQFF.

The chain employs TRBV12-3 or TRBV12-4 and TRBJ2-5; D tentatively fits TRBD1 or TRBD2 (5 bases each). Deletions cut 4 bases from V and 5 bases from J, with 17 bases between. The CDR3 extends over 15 amino acids. The CDR3 DNA reads TGTGCCAGCAGTTCCGGGACCCCGGGCGTGGAGACCCAGTACTTC. This translates into CASSSGTPGVETQYF.

This clonotype was counted many times. The rearrangement joins TRBV3-1 to TRBJ1-6; no firm D call. This CDR3 has 14 amino acids. CDR1 and CDR2 from the germline V gene are LGHDT and YNNKEL (reference sequence). The V and J ends lost 6 bases and 9 bases respectively, with 15 bases between them. The CDR3 protein is CASSRQTLGSPLHF. The CDR3 nucleotides are TGTGCCAGCAGTCGACAAACCCTCGGTTCACCCCTCCACTTT. The full variable domain, its missing parts supplied by reference TRBV3-1 and TRBJ1-6, is DTAVSQTPKYLVTQMGNDKSIKCEQNLGHDTMYWYKQDSKKFLKIMFSYNNKELIINETVPNRFSPKSPDKAHLNLHINSLELGDSAVYFCASSRQTLGSPLHFGNGTRLTVT.

The sample holds many counts of this clonotype. This chain joins TRBV5-1 and TRBJ2-3, with 7 positions matching TRBD1. V trimming: 6 bases; J trimming: 0 bases; junction bases outside the gene matches: 10. The CDR3 is made up of 16 amino acids. Germline lookup yields CDR1 SGHRS and CDR2 YFSETQ. The CDR3, as DNA: TGCGCCAGCAAGGCTTGGACAGGACCTAGCACAGATACGCAGTATTTT. The encoded protein is CASKAWTGPSTDTQYF.

This clonotype was counted ten times or more. The gene calls are TRBV9 and TRBJ2-3, with 7 bases fitting TRBD2. Germline CDR1 SGDLS, CDR2 YYNGEE. Germline trimming cut 4 bases from V and 8 bases from J; bases unmatched to any gene: 13. The CDR3 consists of 15 residues. The CDR3 nucleotides are TGTGCCAGCAGCCCCCTCAGCGGGGAGGTCATTACGCAGTATTTT. This codes for CASSPLSGEVITQYF.

This clonotype was seen many times. The chain links TRBV20-1 to TRBJ2-1, with D unclear. From germline, CDR1 is DFQATT and CDR2 SNEGSKA (reference sequence). CDR3 length equals 12 residues. V lost 3 bases, J lost 10 bases, and 13 bases lay in between. CDR3 coding DNA: TGCAGTGCTAGCCACCCCGGACCGGAGCAGTTCTTC. It specifies CSASHPGPEQFF.

This clonotype was observed many times. This chain uses TRBV29-1 with TRBJ2-5, with 8 bases aligning to TRBD1. After removal of 4 bases from V and 2 bases from J, the junction contained 3 bases not matched to a gene. CDR1 and CDR2 (germline): SQVTM, ANQGSEA. CDR3 length equals 13 residues. The CDR3 region is CSVGDRNQETQYF. In DNA form, the CDR3 reads TGCAGCGTTGGGGACAGGAATCAAGAGACCCAGTACTTC.

This clonotype was seen many times. The rearrangement joins TRBV11-2 to TRBJ2-5, with TRBD2 identical over 11 bases. The CDR3 runs 15 residues. CDR1 and CDR2 (germline): SGHAT, FQNNGV. V shed 3 bases, J shed 4 bases, and the junction held 4 bases outside the gene matches. Here the CDR3 DNA reads TGTGCCAGCAGCTTCTCTAGCGGGGGGCGAGAGACCCAGTACTTC. Amino acids: CASSFSSGGRETQYF.

There are many counts of this clonotype. The DNA of the CDR3 is TGTGCCAGCAGCAGGGGGTACGAGCAGTACGTC. Residues: CASSRGYEQYV. This rearrangement joins TRBV28 to TRBJ2-7, with 7 positions matching TRBD1. Trimming removed 6 bases from V and 4 bases from J; junction bases left unmatched: 0. The CDR3 extends over 11 amino acids. Germline V gene sequence: CDR1 MDHEN, CDR2 SYDVKM.

A note on this clonotype: This may be a read error: a much more frequent sequence differs by one nucleotide. The chain recombines TRBV7-2 with TRBJ2-5; D is undetermined. The germline V gene has CDR1 SGHTA and CDR2 FQGNSA. The CDR3 sequence is 11 residues long. Trimming cost V 9 bases and J 5 bases, with 10 bases left between them. This chain's CDR3 is CARSFLETQYF. Written as DNA, the CDR3 is TGTGCCAGAAGTTTCCTTGAGACCCAGTACTTC.

This clonotype was counted many times. This chain connects TRBV4-1 to TRBJ2-3, with 10 bases identical to TRBD1. After removal of 6 bases from V and 3 bases from J, the junction contained 3 bases not matched to a gene. The CDR3 contains 14 residues. Germline-derived CDR1 and CDR2 are MGHRA and YSYEKL. The CDR3 coding sequence is TGCGCCAGCAGGGACAGGGGGTTGACAGATACGCAGTATTTT. Translated: CASRDRGLTDTQYF.

Notes on this clonotype: This could be a read error, since a much larger clone is one nucleotide away. The chain is built from TRBV6-2 or TRBV6-3 and TRBJ2-2, with 9 bases fitting TRBD2. This CDR3 spans 17 amino acids. Germline V gives CDR1 MNHEY, CDR2 SVGEGT. The V gene end was trimmed by 2 bases and the J gene end by 3 bases; junction bases not matched to a gene: 7. The DNA of the CDR3 is TGTGCCAGCAGTTACCTGCGGGGGGGCAAGTACACCGGGGAGCTGTTTTTT. Protein product: CASSYLRGGKYTGELFF.

J is TRBJ2-5 and V is TRBV7-9; D is ambiguous. Germline CDR1 SEHNR, CDR2 FQNEAQ (reference sequence). Trimming shortened V by 3 bases and J by 10 bases, and 12 bases separated the two germline ends. CDR3 size: 12 residues. The CDR3 sequence is CASSLTAKVQYF. Here the CDR3 DNA reads TGTGCCAGCAGCTTGACGGCTAAGGTCCAGTACTTC.

This clonotype was seen ten or more times. V gene TRBV25-1 combines with J gene TRBJ1-5, with D hard to call. The V and J ends lost 1 base and 7 bases respectively, with 14 bases between them. Looked up from germline, CDR1 is MGHDK and CDR2 is SYGVNS. This CDR3 spans 15 amino acids. The CDR3 DNA sequence: TGTGCCAGCAGTGAATCTCCCGCGGTCCGCCAGCCCCAGCATTTT. It encodes CASSESPAVRQPQHF.

This clonotype was seen many times. V gene TRBV20-1 combines with J gene TRBJ2-3; D possibly matches TRBD1 or TRBD2 (5 bases each). CDR1 is DFQATT and CDR2 is SNEGSKA in the germline V gene (reference sequence). The CDR3 has 16 residues. Trimming shortened V by 7 bases and J by 1 base, and 21 bases separated the two germline ends. The CDR3 is CSVRRWRQGGTDTQYF. The DNA of the CDR3 is TGCAGTGTTCGGCGTTGGAGGCAGGGCGGCACAGATACGCAGTATTTT.